This TCR beta chain is drawn from a study of blood T cell repertoires in COVID-19. In the study overall: Samples of COVID-19 (acute and convalescent) were obtained from the United States, Italy and Spain. Nucleic acid was either cDNA or gDNA, and it came from T cells, B-cell-depleted T cells, or PBMCs.

Authors' data handling: How many nucleated cells were present was estimated from reference gene primer amplification. Clones were sequenced by immunoSEQ multiplex PCR, and TCRdb holds only the in-frame ones, with some missing. V, J and clone size reflect that table, while D and trimming were determined from the DNA. The sample has 200,000 to 250,000 clones; around nine tenths are singletons. Seattle researchers signed up patients amid active infection and tracked them longitudinally. This TCR came from a man aged 45 to 65 with COVID-19, enrolled during active disease. The specimen was peripheral blood.

This chain's CDR3 is CASSDKLGTTASYGYTF. CDR3 DNA: TGTGCCAGCAGCGATAAACTCGGGACAACCGCAAGCTATGGCTACACCTTC. The chain uses TRBV5-6 and TRBJ1-2; maybe TRBD1 (6 bases). Germline CDR1 reads SGHDT; CDR2 reads YYEEEE. The ends were cut back, 4 bases at V and 4 bases at J, with 23 bases in the middle. CDR3 length: 17 residues. Filled out from reference TRBV5-6 and TRBJ1-2, the complete variable domain reads DAGVTQSPTHLIKTRGQQVTLRCSPKSGHDTVSWYQQALGQGPQFIFQYYEEEERQRGNFPDRFSGHQFPNYSSELNVNALLLGDSALYLCASSDKLGTTASYGYTFGSGTRLTVV.